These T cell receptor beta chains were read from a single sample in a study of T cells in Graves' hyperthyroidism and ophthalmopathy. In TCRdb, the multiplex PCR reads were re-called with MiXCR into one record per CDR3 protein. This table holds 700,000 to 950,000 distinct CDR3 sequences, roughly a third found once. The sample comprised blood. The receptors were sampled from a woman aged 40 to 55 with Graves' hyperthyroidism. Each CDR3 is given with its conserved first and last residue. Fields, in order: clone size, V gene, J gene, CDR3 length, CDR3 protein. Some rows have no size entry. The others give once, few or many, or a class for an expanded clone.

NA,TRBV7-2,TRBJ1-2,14,CASSLLAGGYGYTF
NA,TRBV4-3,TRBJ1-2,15,CASSQVGTGNYGYTF
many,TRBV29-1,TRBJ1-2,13,CSVEVSRAGGYTF
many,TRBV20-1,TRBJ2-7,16,CSARDGAQGARYEQYF
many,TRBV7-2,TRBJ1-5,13,CASSPQGDQPQHF
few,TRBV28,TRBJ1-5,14,CASSPGTAYQPQHF
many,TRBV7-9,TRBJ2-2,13,CASSRGDTGELFF
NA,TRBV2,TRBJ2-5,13,CASSPLYQETQYF
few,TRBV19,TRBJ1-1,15,CASSTWETGGTEAFF
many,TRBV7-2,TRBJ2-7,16,CASSPTSSGGSYEQYF
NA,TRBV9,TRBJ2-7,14,CASSVGTATNEQYF
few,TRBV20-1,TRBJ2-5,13,CSDGREGRETQYF
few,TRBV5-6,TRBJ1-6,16,CASSFFGGSYNSPLHF
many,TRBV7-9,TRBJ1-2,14,CASSPIPTTRGYTF
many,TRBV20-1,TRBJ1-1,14,CSARFSRGDTEAFF
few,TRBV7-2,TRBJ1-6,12,CAPAALNSPLHF
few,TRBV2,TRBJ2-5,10,CASRSTAQYF
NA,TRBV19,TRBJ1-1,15,CACSTNLRGNTEAFF
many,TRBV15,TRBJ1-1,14,CATSRDNPRGEAFF
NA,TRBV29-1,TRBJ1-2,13,CSIEPQGAGGYTF
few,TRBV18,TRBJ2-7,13,CASSPQTDSEQYF
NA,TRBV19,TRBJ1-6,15,CASSQLGQYNSPLHF
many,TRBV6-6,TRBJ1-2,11,CASSYSDGYTF
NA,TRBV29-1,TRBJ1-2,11,CSVEQNYGYTF
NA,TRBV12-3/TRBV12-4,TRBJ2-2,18,CASSFPGTSGSDTGELFF
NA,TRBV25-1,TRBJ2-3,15,CASSEWGIGIGTQYF
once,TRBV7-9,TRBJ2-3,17,CASSSSYIGLAGDTQYF
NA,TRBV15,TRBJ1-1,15,CATSRGGLLNTEAFF
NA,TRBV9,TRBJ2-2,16,CASSVAPGLNTGELFF
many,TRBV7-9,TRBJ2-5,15,CASSPSGGAQETQYF
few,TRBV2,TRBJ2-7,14,CASMRDGDSYEQYF
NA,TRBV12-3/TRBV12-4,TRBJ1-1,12,CASSKDRAEAFF
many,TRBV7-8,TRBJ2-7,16,CASSLARGDRGYEQYF
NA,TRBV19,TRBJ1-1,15,CASSIKPGQLYEAFF
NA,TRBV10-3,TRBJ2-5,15,CAISESAGGEETRYF
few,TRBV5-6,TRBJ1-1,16,CASSLVYVQVNTEAFF
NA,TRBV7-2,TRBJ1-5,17,CASSLKFPGQGGQPQHF
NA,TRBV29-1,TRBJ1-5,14,CSAGTGATNQPQHF
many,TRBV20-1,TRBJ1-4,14,CSARGGPRNEKLFF
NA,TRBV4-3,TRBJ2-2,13,CASSKMQTGELFF
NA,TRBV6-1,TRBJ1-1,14,CASSFRPGPREAFF
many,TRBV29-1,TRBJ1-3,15,CSVQRQGGSGNTIYF
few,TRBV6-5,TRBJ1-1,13,CASSFQSRTEAFF
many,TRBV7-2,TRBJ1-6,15,CASSGQGAGNSPLHF
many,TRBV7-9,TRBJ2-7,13,CASSRTGGGEQYF
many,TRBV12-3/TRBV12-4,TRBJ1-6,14,CASSTRQVGSPLHF
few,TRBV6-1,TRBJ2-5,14,CASFQDRGIETQYF
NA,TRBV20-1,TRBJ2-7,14,CSARDSRVGNEQYF
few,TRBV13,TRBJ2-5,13,CASSLMRAETQYF
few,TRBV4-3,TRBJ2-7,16,CASSFSGTGESYEQYF
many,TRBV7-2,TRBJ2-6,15,CASSLWGSGANVLTF
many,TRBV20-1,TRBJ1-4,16,CSAYKADGTGNEKLFF
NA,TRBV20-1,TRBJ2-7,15,CSARDGKQLSYEQYF